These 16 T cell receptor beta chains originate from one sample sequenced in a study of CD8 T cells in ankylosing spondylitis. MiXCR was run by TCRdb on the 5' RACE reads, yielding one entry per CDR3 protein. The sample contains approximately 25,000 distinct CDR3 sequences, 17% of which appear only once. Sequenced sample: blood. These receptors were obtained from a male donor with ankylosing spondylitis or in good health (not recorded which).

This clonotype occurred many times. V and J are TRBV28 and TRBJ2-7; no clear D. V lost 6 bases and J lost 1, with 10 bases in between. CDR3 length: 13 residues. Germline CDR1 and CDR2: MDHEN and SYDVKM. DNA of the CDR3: TGTGCCAGCAGACCGGGTGTATCCTACGAGCAGTACTTC. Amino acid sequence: CASRPGVSYEQYF.

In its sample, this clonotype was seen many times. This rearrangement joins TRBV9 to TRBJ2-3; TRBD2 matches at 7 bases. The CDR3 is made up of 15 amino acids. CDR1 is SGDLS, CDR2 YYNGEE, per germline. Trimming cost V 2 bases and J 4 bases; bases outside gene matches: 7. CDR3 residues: CASSVMTSSSDTQYF. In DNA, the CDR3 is TGTGCCAGCAGCGTCATGACTAGCTCCTCAGATACGCAGTATTTT.

Here the CDR3 DNA reads TGCAGCGTTGCCCAAGGGGAGGAGACCCAGTACTTC. Amino acid sequence: CSVAQGEETQYF. This sequence joins TRBV29-1 and TRBJ2-5; perhaps D is TRBD1 or TRBD2 (5 bases each). V lost 4 bases, J lost 5 bases, and 11 bases lay in between. The CDR3 covers 12 residues. Per the germline V gene, CDR1 is SQVTM and CDR2 is ANQGSEA.

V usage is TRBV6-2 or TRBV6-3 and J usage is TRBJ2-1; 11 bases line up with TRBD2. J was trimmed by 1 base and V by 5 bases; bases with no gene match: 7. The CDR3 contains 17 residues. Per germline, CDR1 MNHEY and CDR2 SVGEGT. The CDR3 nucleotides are TGTGCCAGCAGTACCCTAACTAGCGGGGGATCCTACAATGAGCAGTTCTTC. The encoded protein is CASSTLTSGGSYNEQFF.

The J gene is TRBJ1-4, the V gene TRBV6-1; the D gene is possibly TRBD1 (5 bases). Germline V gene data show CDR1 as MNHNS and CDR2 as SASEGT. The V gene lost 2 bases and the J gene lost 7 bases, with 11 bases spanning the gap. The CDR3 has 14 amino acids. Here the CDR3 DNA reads TGTGCCAGCAGTGAAAGGGGCGCGACTGAAAAACTGTTTTTT. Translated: CASSERGATEKLFF.

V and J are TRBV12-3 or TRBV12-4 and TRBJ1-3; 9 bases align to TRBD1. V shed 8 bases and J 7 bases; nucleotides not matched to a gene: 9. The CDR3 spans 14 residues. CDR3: CASSLQGARNTIYF. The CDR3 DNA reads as TGTGCCAGCTCCTTACAGGGGGCTAGGAACACCATATATTTT.

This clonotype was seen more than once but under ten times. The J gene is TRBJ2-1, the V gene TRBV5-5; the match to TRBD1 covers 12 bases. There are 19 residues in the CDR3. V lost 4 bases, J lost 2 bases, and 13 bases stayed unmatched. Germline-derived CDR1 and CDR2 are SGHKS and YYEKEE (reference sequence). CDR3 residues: CASSPSGQGAGRPYNEQFF. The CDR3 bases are TGTGCCAGCAGCCCCTCGGGACAGGGGGCAGGGAGACCCTACAATGAGCAGTTCTTC.

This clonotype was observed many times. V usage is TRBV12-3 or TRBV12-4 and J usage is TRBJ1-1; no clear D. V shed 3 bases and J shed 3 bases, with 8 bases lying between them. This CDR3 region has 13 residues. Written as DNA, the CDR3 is TGTGCCAGCAGTTTCGACGGCCACACTGAAGCTTTCTTT. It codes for CASSFDGHTEAFF.

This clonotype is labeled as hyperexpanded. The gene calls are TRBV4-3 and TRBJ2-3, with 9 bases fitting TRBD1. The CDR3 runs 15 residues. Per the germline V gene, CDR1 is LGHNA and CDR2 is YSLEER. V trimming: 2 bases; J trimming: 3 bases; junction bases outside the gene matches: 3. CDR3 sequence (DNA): TGCGCCAGCAGCCAATCGACAGGGGGTACAGATACGCAGTATTTT. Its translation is CASSQSTGGTDTQYF.

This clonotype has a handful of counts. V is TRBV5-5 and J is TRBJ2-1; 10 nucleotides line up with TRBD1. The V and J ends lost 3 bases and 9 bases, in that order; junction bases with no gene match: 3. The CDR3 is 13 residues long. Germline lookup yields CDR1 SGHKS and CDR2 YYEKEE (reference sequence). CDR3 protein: CASSWDRGGEQFF. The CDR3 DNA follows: TGTGCCAGCAGCTGGGACAGGGGAGGTGAGCAGTTCTTC. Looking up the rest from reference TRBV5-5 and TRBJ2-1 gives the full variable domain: DAGVTQSPTHLIKTRGQQVTLRCSPISGHKSVSWYQQVLGQGPQFIFQYYEKEERGRGNFPDRFSARQFPNYSSELNVNALLLGDSALYLCASSWDRGGEQFFGPGTRLTVL.

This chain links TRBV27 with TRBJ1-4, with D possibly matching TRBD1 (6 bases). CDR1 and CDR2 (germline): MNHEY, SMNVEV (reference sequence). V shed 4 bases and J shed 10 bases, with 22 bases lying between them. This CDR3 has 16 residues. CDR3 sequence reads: CASSSTTGPRGGKLFF. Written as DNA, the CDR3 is TGTGCCAGCAGTTCCACTACAGGCCCTCGAGGGGGAAAACTGTTTTTT.

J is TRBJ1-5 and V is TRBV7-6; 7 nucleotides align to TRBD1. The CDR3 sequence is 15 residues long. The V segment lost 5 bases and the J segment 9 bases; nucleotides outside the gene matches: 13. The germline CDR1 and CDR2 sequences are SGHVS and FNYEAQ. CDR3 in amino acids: CASSPEPGQYSPQHF. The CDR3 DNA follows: TGTGCCAGCAGCCCTGAGCCGGGACAGTATTCGCCCCAGCATTTT.

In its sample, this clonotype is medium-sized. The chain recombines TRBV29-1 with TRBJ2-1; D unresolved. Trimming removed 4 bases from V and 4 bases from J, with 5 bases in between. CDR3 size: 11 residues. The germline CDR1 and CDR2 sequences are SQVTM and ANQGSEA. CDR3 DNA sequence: TGCAGCGTTGTGGGATACAATGAGCAGTTCTTC. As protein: CSVVGYNEQFF.

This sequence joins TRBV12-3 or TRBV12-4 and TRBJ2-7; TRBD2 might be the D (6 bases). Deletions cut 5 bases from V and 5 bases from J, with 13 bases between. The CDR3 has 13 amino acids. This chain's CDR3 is CASSRGTLDEQYV. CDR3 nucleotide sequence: TGTGCCAGCAGTCGCGGGACGTTAGACGAGCAGTACGTC.

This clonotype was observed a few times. CDR3 amino acids: CATSDPGTSGGLYNEQFF. The CDR3 coding sequence is TGTGCCACCAGTGATCCCGGGACTAGCGGGGGGTTATACAATGAGCAGTTCTTC. This chain uses TRBV24-1 with TRBJ2-1; 15 bases agree with TRBD2. The trim removed 3 bases at V and 4 bases at J, leaving 6 bases unmatched. CDR1 is KGHDR, CDR2 SFDVKD, per germline. The CDR3 sequence is 18 residues long.

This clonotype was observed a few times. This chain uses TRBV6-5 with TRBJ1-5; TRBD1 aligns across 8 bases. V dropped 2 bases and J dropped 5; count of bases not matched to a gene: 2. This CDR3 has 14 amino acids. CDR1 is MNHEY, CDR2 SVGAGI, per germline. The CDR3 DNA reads TGTGCCAGCAGTTACCAGGGGGCTGATCAGCCCCAGCATTTT. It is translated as CASSYQGADQPQHF.